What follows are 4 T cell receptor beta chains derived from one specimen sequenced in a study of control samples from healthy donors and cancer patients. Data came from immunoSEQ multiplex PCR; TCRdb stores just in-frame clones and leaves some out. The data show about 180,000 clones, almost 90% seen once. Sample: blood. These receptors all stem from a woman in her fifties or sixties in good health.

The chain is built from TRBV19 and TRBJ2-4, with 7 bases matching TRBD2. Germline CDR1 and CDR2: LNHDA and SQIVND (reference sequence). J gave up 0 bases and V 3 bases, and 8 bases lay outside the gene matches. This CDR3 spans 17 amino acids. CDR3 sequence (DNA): TGTGCCAGTAGTATGGGAGCGGGACCTATAGCCAAAAACATTCAGTACTTC. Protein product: CASSMGAGPIAKNIQYF. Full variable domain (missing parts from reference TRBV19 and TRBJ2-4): DGGITQSPKYLFRKEGQNVTLSCEQNLNHDAMYWYRQDPGQGLRLIYYSQIVNDFQKGDIAEGYSVSREKKESFPLTVTSAQKNPTAFYLCASSMGAGPIAKNIQYFGAGTRLSVL.

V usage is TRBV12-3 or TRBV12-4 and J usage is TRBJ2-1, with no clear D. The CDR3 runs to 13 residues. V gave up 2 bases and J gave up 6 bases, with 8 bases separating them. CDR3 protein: CASSLTGFNEQFF. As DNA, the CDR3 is TGTGCCAGCAGTTTAACTGGGTTCAATGAGCAGTTCTTC.

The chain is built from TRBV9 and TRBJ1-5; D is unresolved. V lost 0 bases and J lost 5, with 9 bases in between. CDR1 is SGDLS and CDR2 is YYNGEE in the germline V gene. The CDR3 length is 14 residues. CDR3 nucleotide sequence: TGTGCCAGCAGCGTAGGGGGTATGGATCAGCCCCAGCATTTT. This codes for CASSVGGMDQPQHF.

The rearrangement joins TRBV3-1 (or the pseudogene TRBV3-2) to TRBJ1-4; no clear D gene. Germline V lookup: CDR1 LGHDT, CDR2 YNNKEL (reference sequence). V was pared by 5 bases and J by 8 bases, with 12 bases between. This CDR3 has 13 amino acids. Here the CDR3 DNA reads TGTGCCAGCAGCTTCGTACAGCGGGAAAAACTGTTTTTT. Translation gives CASSFVQREKLFF.